The 18 T cell receptor beta chains below come from one sample, sequenced in a study of T cells in Graves' hyperthyroidism and ophthalmopathy. Regions amplified from RNA transcripts were the TCR beta CDR3 regions. The HTBI primer set drove a first-round RT-PCR of the TCR CDR3. TCRdb recomputed calls from the multiplex PCR reads with MiXCR, one row per CDR3 protein. The sample holds approximately 250,000 distinct CDR3 sequences; almost 25% are singletons and the top ten take 30% to 40%. Input material: blood. These receptors originate from a woman in her thirties or forties with Graves' ophthalmopathy.

The rearrangement joins TRBV28 to TRBJ1-1, with D possibly TRBD1 on 6 matching bases. Looked up from germline, CDR1 is MDHEN and CDR2 is SYDVKM. Trimming shortened V by 6 bases and J by 10 bases, and 21 bases separated the two germline ends. The CDR3 runs to 14 residues. The CDR3 bases are TGTGCCAGCAGCGAGAGGGGACACACGGGTGGAGCTTTCTTT. It specifies CASSERGHTGGAFF. Looking up the rest from reference TRBV28 and TRBJ1-1 gives the full variable domain: DVKVTQSSRYLVKRTGEKVFLECVQDMDHENMFWYRQDPGLGLRLIYFSYDVKMKEKGDIPEGYSVSREKKERFSLILESASTNQTSMYLCASSERGHTGGAFFGQGTRLTVV.

This clonotype came up many times. V usage is TRBV12-3 or TRBV12-4 and J usage is TRBJ2-3; D remains unclear. V was cut by 5 bases and J by 7 bases, with 10 bases left in between. This CDR3 has 12 amino acids. This CDR3 reads CASSALWNTQYF. In DNA form, the CDR3 reads TGTGCCAGCAGTGCTCTTTGGAATACGCAGTATTTT.

The rearrangement uses TRBV12-3 or TRBV12-4 and TRBJ1-2; 8 nucleotides match TRBD1. CDR3 length equals 15 residues. V trimming: 3 bases; J trimming: 3 bases; junction bases outside the gene matches: 6. The chain's CDR3 is CASSFAGGLDYGYTF. The CDR3 nucleotides are TGTGCCAGCAGTTTTGCAGGGGGCCTGGACTATGGCTACACCTTC.

At least ten counts were recorded for this clonotype. The V call is TRBV28, the J call TRBJ1-1; D remains unclear. The germline V gene encodes CDR1 MDHEN and CDR2 SYDVKM. The CDR3 runs 12 residues. V was clipped by 5 bases and J by 4 bases, with 8 bases between them. The CDR3 region has the DNA TGTGCCAGCAGTGCTTATCTCACTGAAGCTTTCTTT. It translates to CASSAYLTEAFF.

There are many counts of this clonotype. V gene TRBV19 combines with J gene TRBJ1-1, with D unresolved. There are 14 residues in the CDR3. The germline V gene has CDR1 LNHDA and CDR2 SQIVND (reference sequence). With 1 base removed from V and 4 bases from J, the gap between germline ends came to 10 bases. The CDR3 reads CASSIGPGSTEAFF. DNA of the CDR3: TGTGCCAGTAGTATAGGTCCGGGGAGCACTGAAGCTTTCTTT.

This clonotype was counted ten times or more. This chain joins TRBV5-1 and TRBJ2-2; 8 positions match TRBD2. This CDR3 is 16 amino acids long. V gave up 4 bases and J gave up 5 bases; unmatched junction bases: 10. Germline CDR1 is SGHRS and CDR2 is YFSETQ. This CDR3 reads CASSQTGTSGTGELFF. The CDR3 nucleotides are TGCGCCAGCAGCCAAACCGGGACTAGTGGGACCGGGGAGCTGTTTTTT.

This clonotype was recorded at least ten times. The chain couples TRBV12-3 or TRBV12-4 to TRBJ1-5, with D perhaps matching TRBD1 (6 bases). Trimming took off 1 base at V and 3 bases at J, with 7 bases between the two ends. The length of the CDR3 is 14 residues. CDR3 region: CASSLGQVNQPQHF. CDR3 nucleotide sequence: TGTGCCAGCAGTTTAGGACAGGTCAATCAGCCCCAGCATTTT.

This clonotype occurred many times. J is TRBJ2-5 and V is TRBV4-2; 10 nucleotides align to TRBD2. CDR1 is LGHNA, CDR2 YNFKEQ, per germline. CDR3 length equals 17 residues. Trimming removed 0 bases from V and 5 bases from J; junction bases left unmatched: 9. The CDR3 protein is CASSQEISGRAEETQYF. In DNA form, the CDR3 reads TGTGCCAGCAGCCAAGAAATCAGCGGGAGGGCCGAGGAGACCCAGTACTTC.

This clonotype was observed at least ten times. The CDR3 here is CASSLGTSGKVGELFF. The CDR3 DNA is TGTGCCAGCAGCCTCGGGACTAGCGGGAAGGTCGGGGAGCTGTTTTTT. The genes are TRBV12-3 or TRBV12-4 and TRBJ2-2, with 13 bases identical to TRBD2. Losses at the gene ends were 6 bases for V and 7 bases for J; bases not matched to a gene: 8. This CDR3 is built from 16 residues.

About this clonotype: One end of the junction does not line up with germline, which may come from a read error. The J gene is TRBJ1-2, the V gene TRBV4-1, with unresolved D. Looked up from germline, CDR1 is MGHRA and CDR2 is YSYEKL. The CDR3 is 12 residues long. The CDR3 protein is CASIQVTYGYIF. The CDR3 nucleotides are TGCGCCAGCATCCAGGTCACTTATGGCTACATCTTC.

The table lists this clonotype with a few counts. V gene TRBV18 combines with J gene TRBJ2-5; D may be TRBD2 (6 bases). V was cut by 6 bases and J by 1 base, with 15 bases left in between. The CDR3 is made up of 15 amino acids. Germline CDR1 and CDR2: KGHSH and LQKENI. CDR3: CASSRPSASQETQYF. CDR3 nucleotides: TGTGCCAGCTCCCGCCCTAGCGCGAGCCAAGAGACCCAGTACTTC.

Concerning this clonotype: It may be a read error: a sequence one base away is much more abundant. The CDR3 ends on some other residue instead of the conserved phenylalanine or tryptophan, so this is likely a read error. The chain has TRBV9 and TRBJ1-2, with D maybe TRBD1 (5 bases). V was shortened by 4 bases and J by 7 bases, with 14 bases between the two germline ends. The CDR3 runs to 13 residues. Germline CDR1 and CDR2: SGDLS and YYNGEE. The CDR3 bases are TGTGCCAGCAGCTTGCAGGGAGGGTTTGGCTACACCCTC. Translated, it gives CASSLQGGFGYTL.

This clonotype was seen repeatedly, ten times or more. This rearrangement joins TRBV19 to TRBJ2-7; 14 bases match TRBD2. Trimming removed 5 bases from V and 5 bases from J; junction bases left unmatched: 5. Per germline, CDR1 LNHDA and CDR2 SQIVND (reference sequence). The CDR3 has 15 residues. CDR3 residues: CASSFGTSGRNEQYF. The CDR3, as DNA: TGTGCCAGTAGTTTCGGGACTAGCGGGAGAAACGAGCAGTACTTC.

In regard to this clonotype: The junction differs from germline at one of its ends, possibly a read error. The V gene is TRBV12-5, the J gene TRBJ1-2; the match to TRBD1 covers 10 bases. The CDR3 sequence is 16 residues long. Germline CDR1 LGHNT, CDR2 FRNRAP. The CDR3 coding sequence is TGTGCTAATGGTCTGGTGGGGGACAGGGGTGTCGATGGCTACACCTTC. Its protein product is CANGLVGDRGVDGYTF.

This clonotype has at least ten counts. This chain connects TRBV15 to TRBJ2-5; 10 positions agree with TRBD1. J lost 5 bases, V lost 1 base, and 4 bases had no gene match. The CDR3 contains 15 residues. Germline V gene data show CDR1 as LNHNV and CDR2 as YYDKDF (reference sequence). The CDR3: CATSRASDRGETQYF. As DNA, the CDR3 is TGTGCCACCAGCAGAGCATCGGACAGGGGGGAGACCCAGTACTTC.

The chain recombines TRBV15 with TRBJ2-5; 7 bases align to TRBD1. This CDR3 has 14 amino acids. Trimming took 5 bases from V and 3 from J; bases not matched to a gene: 6. Per the germline V gene, CDR1 is LNHNV and CDR2 is YYDKDF (reference sequence). The CDR3 nucleotides are TGTGCCACCAGCGGGGGACAGCTAAAAGAGACCCAGTACTTC. Protein: CATSGGQLKETQYF.

The chain's CDR3 is CASSPRGAVNTEAFF. The DNA for the CDR3 is TGTGCCAGCAGCCCACGGGGGGCGGTGAACACTGAAGCTTTCTTT. The chain carries TRBV3-1 and TRBJ1-1; maybe TRBD1 (6 bases). CDR3 size: 15 residues. V lost 4 bases, J lost 0 bases, and 12 bases lay in between. Germline V gives CDR1 LGHDT, CDR2 YNNKEL (reference sequence).

This clonotype appeared many times. V and J are TRBV12-3 or TRBV12-4 and TRBJ2-7, with 8 bases lining up with TRBD2. After removal of 2 bases from V and 6 bases from J, the junction contained 9 bases not matched to a gene. This CDR3 region has 15 residues. The DNA for the CDR3 is TGTGCCAGCAGTTTAAAGGCGGGAGGCCCCCTCGAGCAGTACTTC. Amino acids: CASSLKAGGPLEQYF.